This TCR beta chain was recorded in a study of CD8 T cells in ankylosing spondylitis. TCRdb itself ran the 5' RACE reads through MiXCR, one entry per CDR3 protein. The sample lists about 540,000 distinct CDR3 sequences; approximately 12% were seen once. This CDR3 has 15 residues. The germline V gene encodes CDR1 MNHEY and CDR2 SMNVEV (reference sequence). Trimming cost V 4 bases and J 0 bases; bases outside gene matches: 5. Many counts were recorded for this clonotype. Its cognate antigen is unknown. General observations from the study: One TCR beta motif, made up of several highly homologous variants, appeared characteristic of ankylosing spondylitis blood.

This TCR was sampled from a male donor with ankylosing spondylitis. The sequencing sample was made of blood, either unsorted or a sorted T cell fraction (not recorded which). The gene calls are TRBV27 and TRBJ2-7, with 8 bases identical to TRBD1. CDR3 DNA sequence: TGTGCCAGCAGTTCCCGACAGGGGTTCTCCTACGAGCAGTACTTC. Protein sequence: CASSSRQGFSYEQYF.